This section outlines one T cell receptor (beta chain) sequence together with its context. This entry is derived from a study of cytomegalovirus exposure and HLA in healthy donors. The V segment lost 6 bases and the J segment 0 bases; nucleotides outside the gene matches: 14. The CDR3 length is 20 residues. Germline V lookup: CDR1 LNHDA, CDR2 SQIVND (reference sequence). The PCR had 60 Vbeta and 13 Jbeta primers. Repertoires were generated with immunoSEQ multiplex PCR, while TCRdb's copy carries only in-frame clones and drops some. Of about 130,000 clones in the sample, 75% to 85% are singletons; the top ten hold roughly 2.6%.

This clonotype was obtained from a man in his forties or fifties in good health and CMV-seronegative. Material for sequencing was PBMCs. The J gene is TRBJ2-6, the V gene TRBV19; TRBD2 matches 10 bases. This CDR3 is CASRGLASPGSLSGANVLTF. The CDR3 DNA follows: TGTGCCAGTAGGGGACTAGCGAGCCCAGGGTCCCTCTCTGGGGCCAACGTCCTGACTTTC.